A single sample is the source of the 22 T cell receptor beta chains below, sequenced in a study of shared clonotypes between healthy human individuals (dated by TCRdb to the early 2020s). For the CD8 naive samples, CD45RO-negative cells were positively selected for CCR7, yielding a CD45RA+CCR7+ population from which TemRA cells were excluded. Preparation of the library involved the immunoSEQ multiplex PCR assay. The source is immuneACCESS, and TCRdb retained only in-frame sequences with V and J called. Part of the clones is not carried over; for the studies checked, unresolved V genes explain less than half of this, and the remainder is unexplained. The sample table contains around 2.1 million clones; only one count was recorded for approximately 94% of them. The ten largest clones represent roughly 1.8% of the sample. Material for sequencing was naive CD8+ T cells from PBMCs. In light of the paper, this sample's cell subset or site label describes: CD45RA+CCR7+. All receptors come from a young man in good health. Some clones in this sample may be carry-over from other donors' samples.

The J gene is TRBJ2-1, the V gene TRBV18, with TRBD2 identical over 7 bases. V lost 6 bases and J lost 6; bases outside the gene matches: 8. This CDR3 is built from 14 residues. Germline loops: CDR1 KGHSH, CDR2 LQKENI. The CDR3 sequence is CASSTAAGVNEQFF. CDR3 bases: TGTGCCAGCTCCACAGCGGCGGGAGTCAATGAGCAGTTCTTC.

The V and J genes are TRBV9 and TRBJ2-1; D remains ambiguous. CDR3 length equals 15 residues. V lost 2 bases and J 0 bases, leaving 9 bases between the germline ends. CDR1 and CDR2 (germline): SGDLS, YYNGEE. The CDR3 spells CASSVSQSSYNEQFF. The CDR3 coding sequence is TGTGCCAGCAGCGTCAGTCAGAGCTCCTACAATGAGCAGTTCTTC.

This sequence joins TRBV27 and TRBJ2-1; 9 positions agree with TRBD2. Trimming at V came to 7 bases and at J to 7 bases, leaving 23 bases not matched to a gene. Per the germline V gene, CDR1 is MNHEY and CDR2 is SMNVEV (reference sequence). The CDR3 is 19 amino acids. The CDR3: CASKTLLGPISGRFNEQFF. CDR3 nucleotides: TGTGCCAGCAAAACCCTTCTCGGCCCTATTAGCGGGAGATTTAATGAGCAGTTCTTC.

The chain carries TRBV5-1 and TRBJ2-2, with 8 bases identical to TRBD1. The V segment lost 0 bases and the J segment 6 bases; nucleotides outside the gene matches: 7. Germline assignment: CDR1 SGHRS and CDR2 YFSETQ. This CDR3 contains 16 residues. CDR3 DNA: TGCGCCAGCAGCTTGGCGAACAGGGGGATTTCCGGGGAGCTGTTTTTT. Protein: CASSLANRGISGELFF.

Remarks on this clone: Other DNA sequences within the sample encode an identical CDR3. The CDR3 coding sequence is TGTGCCAGCAGTTTGCAGAACTCCTACAATGAGCAGTTCTTC. This sequence encodes CASSLQNSYNEQFF. V and J are TRBV27 and TRBJ2-1, with no clear D. The germline CDR1 and CDR2 sequences are MNHEY and SMNVEV (reference sequence). V dropped 3 bases and J dropped 0 bases, with 6 bases sitting between them. This CDR3 is 14 amino acids long.

This chain uses TRBV2 with TRBJ2-3; TRBD2 agrees at 8 bases. Germline lookup yields CDR1 SNHLY and CDR2 FYNNEI. The CDR3 length is 15 residues. V gave up 2 bases and J gave up 5 bases; unmatched junction bases: 6. CDR3 sequence (DNA): TGTGCCAGCAGTGAATCGGCGGGAGGTGGAGATACGCAGTATTTT. This sequence encodes CASSESAGGGDTQYF.

In its sample, this clone was seen once. The chain employs TRBV11-2 and TRBJ2-7, with D unclear. Germline V gene data show CDR1 as SGHAT and CDR2 as FQNNGV. Trimming pared 3 bases from V and 2 bases from J, leaving 14 bases between. This CDR3 has 15 residues. CDR3 DNA: TGTGCCAGCAGCTTCGGTCTAAACACCCCCTACGAGCAGTACTTC. Protein sequence: CASSFGLNTPYEQYF.

About this clone itself: The identical CDR3 is also encoded by other nucleotide sequences in the sample. The genes are TRBV9 and TRBJ1-5; D is unclear. The ends were cut back, 3 bases at V and 1 base at J, with 8 bases in the middle. The CDR3 is made up of 14 amino acids. Germline V gives CDR1 SGDLS, CDR2 YYNGEE. The CDR3 DNA reads as TGTGCCAGCAGCGCCTCCGGGAGCAATCAGCCCCAGCATTTT. Translated, it gives CASSASGSNQPQHF. The whole variable domain, filled in from reference TRBV9 and TRBJ1-5, reads DSGVTQTPKHLITATGQRVTLRCSPRSGDLSVYWYQQSLDQGLQFLIQYYNGEERAKGNILERFSAQQFPDLHSELNLSSLELGDSALYFCASSASGSNQPQHFGDGTRLSIL.

The rearrangement uses TRBV4-1 and TRBJ1-5; 9 bases agree with TRBD1. V lost 6 bases to trimming and J lost 7 bases; unmatched junction nucleotides: 16. The CDR3 consists of 17 residues. CDR1 and CDR2 from the germline V gene are MGHRA and YSYEKL. CDR3 nucleotides: TGCGCCAGCAGTTCGGCCCCCACAGGGGGCAGGGGGCAGCCCCAGCATTTT. It specifies CASSSAPTGGRGQPQHF.

CDR3 DNA sequence: TGTGCCAGCAGACCATCAGGGGGCCGAGATGAAAAACTGTTTTTT. Its protein product is CASRPSGGRDEKLFF. This chain connects TRBV9 to TRBJ1-4; 8 bases are shared with TRBD1. The CDR3 loop spans 15 amino acids. The germline gives CDR1 SGDLS, CDR2 YYNGEE. Trimming removed 5 bases from V and 6 bases from J; junction bases left unmatched: 9.

This rearrangement joins TRBV7-6 to TRBJ2-7; D unresolved. V was clipped by 1 base and J by 1 base, with 8 bases between them. Germline V lookup: CDR1 SGHVS, CDR2 FNYEAQ. The CDR3 contains 14 residues. Here the CDR3 reads CASSLVAASYEQYF. The DNA for the CDR3 is TGTGCCAGCAGCTTAGTCGCAGCGTCCTACGAGCAGTACTTC.

The J gene is TRBJ1-1, the V gene TRBV6-5; a weak D match, TRBD1 (5 bases). The length of the CDR3 is 15 residues. Trimming shortened V by 2 bases and J by 0 bases, and 10 bases separated the two germline ends. Germline V gene data show CDR1 as MNHEY and CDR2 as SVGAGI. Here the CDR3 DNA reads TGTGCCAGCAGTTACGAGAGGGGACTGAACACTGAAGCTTTCTTT. Translation gives CASSYERGLNTEAFF.

The CDR3 is CASSPGQGASYEQYF. As DNA, the CDR3 is TGTGCCAGCAGCCCTGGACAGGGGGCATCCTACGAGCAGTACTTC. V usage is TRBV5-4 and J usage is TRBJ2-7; 11 bases are a match to TRBD1. V was clipped by 4 bases and J by 1 base; unmatched bases: 4. The CDR3 totals 15 residues. Germline-derived CDR1 and CDR2 are SGHNT and YYREEE (reference sequence).

The V call is TRBV25-1, the J call TRBJ2-5, with a weak D call TRBD1 (5 bases). The V and J ends lost 6 bases and 4 bases respectively, with 9 bases between them. The germline CDR1 and CDR2 sequences are MGHDK and SYGVNS. The CDR3 is 12 residues long. The CDR3 sequence: CASRAGRETQYF. CDR3 in DNA: TGTGCCAGCAGAGCAGGGCGAGAGACCCAGTACTTC.

V gene TRBV25-1 combines with J gene TRBJ2-7; 7 bases align to TRBD1. V gave up 3 bases and J gave up 2 bases; unmatched junction bases: 4. This CDR3 is built from 14 residues. Germline CDR1 is MGHDK and CDR2 is SYGVNS. CDR3 sequence: CASSDRGYPYEQYF. As DNA, the CDR3 is TGTGCCAGCAGTGACAGGGGGTATCCCTACGAGCAGTACTTC.

The DNA of the CDR3 is TGTGCCAGCAGCTTGAGACAGAACACCGGGGAGCTGTTTTTT. Translating gives CASSLRQNTGELFF. This rearrangement joins TRBV13 to TRBJ2-2; D remains ambiguous. Between the trimmed V and J ends, which lost 3 bases and 1 base, there was a span of 6 bases. Per germline, CDR1 PRHDT and CDR2 FYEKMQ (reference sequence). The CDR3 is 14 residues long.

The chain links TRBV7-3 to TRBJ2-1; D is unresolved. The CDR3 extends over 14 amino acids. V was cut by 6 bases and J by 0 bases, with 9 bases left in between. Looked up from germline, CDR1 is SGHTA and CDR2 is FQGTGA. This CDR3 reads CASSEQGSYNEQFF. The CDR3 region has the DNA TGTGCCAGCAGTGAGCAAGGCTCCTACAATGAGCAGTTCTTC.

V is TRBV9 and J is TRBJ2-5, with 8 bases aligning to TRBD1. The CDR3 is made up of 14 amino acids. The V and J ends lost 4 bases and 5 bases, in that order; junction bases with no gene match: 7. CDR1 and CDR2 (germline): SGDLS, YYNGEE. The CDR3 spells CASSTPGQEETQYF. CDR3 nucleotide sequence: TGTGCCAGCAGCACACCGGGACAGGAGGAGACCCAGTACTTC.

This rearrangement joins TRBV5-6 to TRBJ1-1, with TRBD1 as a possible D gene (5 bases). This CDR3 has 14 amino acids. V lost 2 bases, J lost 8 bases, and 16 bases lay in between. Germline CDR1 SGHDT, CDR2 YYEEEE. CDR3 residues: CASSFRGGYVEAFF. DNA of the CDR3: TGTGCCAGCAGCTTCCGGGGCGGGTACGTCGAAGCTTTCTTT.

The chain recombines TRBV25-1 with TRBJ1-4; 11 nucleotides line up with TRBD1. J lost 10 bases, V lost 8 bases, and 0 bases had no gene match. This CDR3 is built from 11 residues. CDR1 and CDR2 from the germline V gene are MGHDK and SYGVNS. In DNA, the CDR3 is TGTGCCAGCGGGACAGGGGGAAAACTGTTTTTT. This codes for CASGTGGKLFF. Looking up the rest from reference TRBV25-1 and TRBJ1-4 gives the full variable domain: EADIYQTPRYLVIGTGKKITLECSQTMGHDKMYWYQQDPGMELHLIHYSYGVNSTEKGDLSSESTVSRIRTEHFPLTLESARPSHTSQYLCASGTGGKLFFGSGTQLSVL.

The chain employs TRBV6-6 and TRBJ2-2; 8 bases align to TRBD1. Losses at the gene ends were 2 bases for V and 6 bases for J; bases not matched to a gene: 2. Germline CDR1 MNHNY, CDR2 SVGAGI (reference sequence). CDR3 length equals 14 residues. The DNA for the CDR3 is TGTGCCAGCAGTTACACAGGGGGGCCCGGGGAGCTGTTTTTT. It translates to CASSYTGGPGELFF.

The chain has TRBV6-5 and TRBJ2-1; D could derive from TRBD1 or TRBD2 (5 bases each). CDR3 length equals 13 residues. V gave up 5 bases and J gave up 9 bases, with 14 bases separating them. Germline V gives CDR1 MNHEY, CDR2 SVGAGI. The CDR3 DNA is TGTGCCAGCAGTCTCCGGGGCTTGGGTGAGCAGTTCTTC. Encoded protein: CASSLRGLGEQFF.